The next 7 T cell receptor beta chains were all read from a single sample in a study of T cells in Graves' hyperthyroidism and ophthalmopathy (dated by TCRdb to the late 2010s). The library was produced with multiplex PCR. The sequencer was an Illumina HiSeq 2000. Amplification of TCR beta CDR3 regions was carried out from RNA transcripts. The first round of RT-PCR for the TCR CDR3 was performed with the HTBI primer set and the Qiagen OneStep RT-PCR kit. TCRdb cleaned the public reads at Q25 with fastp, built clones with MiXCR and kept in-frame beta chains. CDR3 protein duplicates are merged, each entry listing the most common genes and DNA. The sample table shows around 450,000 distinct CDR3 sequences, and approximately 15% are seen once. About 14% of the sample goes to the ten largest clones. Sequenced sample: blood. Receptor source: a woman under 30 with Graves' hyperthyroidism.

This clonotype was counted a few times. The CDR3 reads CASSLGQAGANVLTF. DNA for the CDR3: TGTGCCAGCAGCTTAGGACAGGCCGGGGCCAACGTCCTGACTTTC. This sequence joins TRBV7-3 and TRBJ2-6; 7 bases are a match to TRBD1. The junction had 2 bases not matched to a gene; V was cut back by 2 bases and J by 4 bases. Germline V gene sequence: CDR1 SGHTA, CDR2 FQGTGA. This CDR3 contains 15 residues.

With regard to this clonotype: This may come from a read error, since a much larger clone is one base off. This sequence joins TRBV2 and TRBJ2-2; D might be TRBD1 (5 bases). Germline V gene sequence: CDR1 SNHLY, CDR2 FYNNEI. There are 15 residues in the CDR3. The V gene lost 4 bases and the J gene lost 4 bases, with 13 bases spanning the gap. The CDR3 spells CASSAPQGGTGELFF. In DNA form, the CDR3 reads TGTGCCAGCAGTGCTCCCCAGGGTGGCACCGGGGAGCTGTTTTTT. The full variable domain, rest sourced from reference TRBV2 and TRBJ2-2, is EPEVTQTPSHQVTQMGQEVILRCVPISNHLYFYWYRQILGQKVEFLVSFYNNEISEKSEIFDDQFSVERPDGSNFTLKIRSTKLEDSAMYFCASSAPQGGTGELFFGEGSRLTVL.

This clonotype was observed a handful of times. The chain's CDR3 is CASSYGDLGDTQYF. Written as DNA, the CDR3 is TGTGCCAGCAGTTATGGGGACTTGGGAGATACGCAGTATTTT. The chain has TRBV27 and TRBJ2-3; D perhaps matches TRBD2 (6 bases). Trimming stripped 4 bases from V and 5 bases from J, with 13 bases between. The CDR3 runs to 14 residues. CDR1 and CDR2 from the germline V gene are MNHEY and SMNVEV (reference sequence).

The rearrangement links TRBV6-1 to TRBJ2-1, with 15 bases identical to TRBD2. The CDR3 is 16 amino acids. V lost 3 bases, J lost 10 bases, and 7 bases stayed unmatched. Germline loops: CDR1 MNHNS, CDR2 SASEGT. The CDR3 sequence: CASSDPGLAGGPEQFF. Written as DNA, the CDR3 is TGTGCCAGCAGTGATCCGGGACTAGCGGGAGGTCCAGAGCAGTTCTTC.

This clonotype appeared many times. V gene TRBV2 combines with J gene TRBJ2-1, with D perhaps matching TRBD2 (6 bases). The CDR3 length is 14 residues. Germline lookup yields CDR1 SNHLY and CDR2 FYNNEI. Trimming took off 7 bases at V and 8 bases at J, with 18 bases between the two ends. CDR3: CASTMAGQGYEQFF. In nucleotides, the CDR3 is TGTGCCAGCACCATGGCGGGGCAAGGCTATGAGCAGTTCTTC.

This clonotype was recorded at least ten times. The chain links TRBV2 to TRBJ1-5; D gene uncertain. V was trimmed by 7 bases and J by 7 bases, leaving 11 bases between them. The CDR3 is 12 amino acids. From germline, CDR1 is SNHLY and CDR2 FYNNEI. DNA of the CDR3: TGTGCCAGCAAAAGTGGCGTGCAGCCCCAGCATTTT. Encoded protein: CASKSGVQPQHF. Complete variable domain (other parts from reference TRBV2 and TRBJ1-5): EPEVTQTPSHQVTQMGQEVILRCVPISNHLYFYWYRQILGQKVEFLVSFYNNEISEKSEIFDDQFSVERPDGSNFTLKIRSTKLEDSAMYFCASKSGVQPQHFGDGTRLSIL.

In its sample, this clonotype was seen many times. The CDR3 nucleotides read TGCGCCAGCAGCCACACCATCTACCCCCGCGAGAAGTATGGCTACACCTTC. This translates into CASSHTIYPREKYGYTF. The chain uses TRBV4-1 and TRBJ1-2; D gene uncertain. The CDR3 length is 17 residues. Germline-derived CDR1 and CDR2 are MGHRA and YSYEKL. V shed 3 bases and J shed 5 bases, with 22 bases lying between them.